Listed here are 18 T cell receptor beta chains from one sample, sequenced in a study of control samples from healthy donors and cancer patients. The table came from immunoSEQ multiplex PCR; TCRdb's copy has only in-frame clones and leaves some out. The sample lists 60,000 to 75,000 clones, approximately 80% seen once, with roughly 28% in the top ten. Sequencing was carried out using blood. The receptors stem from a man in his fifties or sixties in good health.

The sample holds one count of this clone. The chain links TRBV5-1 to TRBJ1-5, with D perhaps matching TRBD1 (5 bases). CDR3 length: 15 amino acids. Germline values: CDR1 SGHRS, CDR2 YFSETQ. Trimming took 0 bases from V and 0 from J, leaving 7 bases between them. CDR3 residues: CASSLGQYSNQPQHF. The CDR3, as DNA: TGCGCCAGCAGCTTGGGACAGTATAGCAATCAGCCCCAGCATTTT.

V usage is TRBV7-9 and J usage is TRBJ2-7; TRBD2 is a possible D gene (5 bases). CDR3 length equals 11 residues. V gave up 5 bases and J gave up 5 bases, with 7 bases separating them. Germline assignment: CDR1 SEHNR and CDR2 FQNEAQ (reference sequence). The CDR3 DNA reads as TGTGCCAGCAGCCCCGGGGACGAGCAGTACTTC. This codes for CASSPGDEQYF.

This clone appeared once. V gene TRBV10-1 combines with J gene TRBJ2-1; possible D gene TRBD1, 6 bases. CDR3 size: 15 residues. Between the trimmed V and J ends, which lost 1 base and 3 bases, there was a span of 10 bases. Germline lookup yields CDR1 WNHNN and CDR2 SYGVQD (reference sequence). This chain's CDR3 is CASSEYVRGYNEQFF. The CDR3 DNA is TGCGCCAGCAGTGAGTATGTCAGGGGCTACAATGAGCAGTTCTTC.

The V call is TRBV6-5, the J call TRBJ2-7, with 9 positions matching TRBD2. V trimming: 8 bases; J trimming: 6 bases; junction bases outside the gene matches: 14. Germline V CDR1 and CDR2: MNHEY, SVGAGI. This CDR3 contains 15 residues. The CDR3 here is CASLEMVAGAVEQYF. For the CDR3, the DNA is TGTGCCAGCCTCGAGATGGTAGCGGGAGCGGTCGAGCAGTACTTC.

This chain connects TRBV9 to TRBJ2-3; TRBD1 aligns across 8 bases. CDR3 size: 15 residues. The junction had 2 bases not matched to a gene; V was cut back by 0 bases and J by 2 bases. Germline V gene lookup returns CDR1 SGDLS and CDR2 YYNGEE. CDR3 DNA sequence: TGTGCCAGCAGCGTAGAGGACAGGGCCACAGATACGCAGTATTTT. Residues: CASSVEDRATDTQYF.

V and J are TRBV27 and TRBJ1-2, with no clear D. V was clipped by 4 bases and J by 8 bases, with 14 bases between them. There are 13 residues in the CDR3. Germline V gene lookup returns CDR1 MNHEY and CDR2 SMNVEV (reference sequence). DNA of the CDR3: TGTGCCAGCAGTTCGACCCCCGAGGGAGGCTACACCTTC. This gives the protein CASSSTPEGGYTF.

As DNA, the CDR3 is TGTGCCAGCAGTGAAGGCCCCGTAGCGACGGGAACATATGAAAAACTGTTTTTT. Its translation: CASSEGPVATGTYEKLFF. The rearrangement joins TRBV2 to TRBJ1-4, with no clear D. CDR1 and CDR2 (germline): SNHLY, FYNNEI. CDR3 length equals 18 residues. V lost 1 base, J lost 6 bases, and 21 bases lay in between.

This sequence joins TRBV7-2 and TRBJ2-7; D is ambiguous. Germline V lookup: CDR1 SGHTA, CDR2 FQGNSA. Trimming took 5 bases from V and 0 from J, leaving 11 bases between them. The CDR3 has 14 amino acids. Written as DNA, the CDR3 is TGTGCCAGCAGCCTAGGCGGTCGCTCCTACGAGCAGTACTTC. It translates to CASSLGGRSYEQYF. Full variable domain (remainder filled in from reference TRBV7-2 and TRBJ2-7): GAGVSQSPSNKVTEKGKDVELRCDPISGHTALYWYRQSLGQGLEFLIYFQGNSAPDKSGLPSDRFSAERTGGSVSTLTIQRTQQEDSAVYLCASSLGGRSYEQYFGPGTRLTVT.

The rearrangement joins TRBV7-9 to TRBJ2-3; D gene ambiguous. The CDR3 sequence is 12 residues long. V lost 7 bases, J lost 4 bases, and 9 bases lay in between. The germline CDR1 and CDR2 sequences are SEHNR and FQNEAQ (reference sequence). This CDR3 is CASTLEADTQYF. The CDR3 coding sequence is TGTGCCAGCACGTTGGAAGCAGATACGCAGTATTTT.

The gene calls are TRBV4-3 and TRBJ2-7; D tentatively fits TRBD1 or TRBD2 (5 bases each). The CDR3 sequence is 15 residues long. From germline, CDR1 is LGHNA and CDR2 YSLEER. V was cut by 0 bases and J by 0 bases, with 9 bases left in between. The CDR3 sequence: CASSQDFGTSYEQYF. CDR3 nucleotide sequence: TGCGCCAGCAGCCAAGACTTCGGGACCTCCTACGAGCAGTACTTC.

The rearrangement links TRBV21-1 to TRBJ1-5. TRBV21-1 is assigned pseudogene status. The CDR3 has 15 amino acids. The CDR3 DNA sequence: TGTGCCAGCAGCAGGGACTCGAGGGGCAATCAGCCCCAGCATTTT. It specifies CASSRDSRGNQPQHF.

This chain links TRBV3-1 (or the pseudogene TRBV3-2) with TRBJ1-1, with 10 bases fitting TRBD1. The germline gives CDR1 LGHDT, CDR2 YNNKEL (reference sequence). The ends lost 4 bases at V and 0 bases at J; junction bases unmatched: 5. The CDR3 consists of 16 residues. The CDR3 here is CASSPRQGAMNTEAFF. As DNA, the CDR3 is TGTGCCAGCAGCCCCCGACAGGGGGCGATGAACACTGAAGCTTTCTTT.

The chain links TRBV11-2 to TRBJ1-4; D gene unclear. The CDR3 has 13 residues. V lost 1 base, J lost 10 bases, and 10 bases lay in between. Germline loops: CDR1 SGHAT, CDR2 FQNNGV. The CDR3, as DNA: TGTGCCAGCAGCTTAGCCCCCGGCGGAAAACTGTTTTTT. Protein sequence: CASSLAPGGKLFF. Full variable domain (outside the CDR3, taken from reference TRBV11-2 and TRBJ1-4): EAGVAQSPRYKIIEKRQSVAFWCNPISGHATLYWYQQILGQGPKLLIQFQNNGVVDDSQLPKDRFSAERLKGVDSTLKIQPAKLEDSAVYLCASSLAPGGKLFFGSGTQLSVL.

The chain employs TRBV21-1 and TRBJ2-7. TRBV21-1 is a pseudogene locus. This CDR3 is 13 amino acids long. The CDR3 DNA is TGTGCCAGCCACATGAGGGGGGCCTACGAGCAGTACTTC. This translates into CASHMRGAYEQYF.

The CDR3 DNA sequence: TGCGCCAGCAGCCACACCGGCAGGGGCACCTTCTGGTCCTACGAGCAGTACTTC. It yields the protein CASSHTGRGTFWSYEQYF. V and J are TRBV4-1 and TRBJ2-7; perhaps TRBD1 as D (6 bases). Germline CDR1 reads MGHRA; CDR2 reads YSYEKL. The length of the CDR3 is 18 residues. Trimming left V 3 bases short and J 1 base short, with 22 bases between.

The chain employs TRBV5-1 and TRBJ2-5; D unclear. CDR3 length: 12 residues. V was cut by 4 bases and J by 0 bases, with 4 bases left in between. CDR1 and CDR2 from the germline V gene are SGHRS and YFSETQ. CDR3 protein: CASSVDQETQYF. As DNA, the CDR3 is TGCGCCAGCAGCGTCGACCAAGAGACCCAGTACTTC.

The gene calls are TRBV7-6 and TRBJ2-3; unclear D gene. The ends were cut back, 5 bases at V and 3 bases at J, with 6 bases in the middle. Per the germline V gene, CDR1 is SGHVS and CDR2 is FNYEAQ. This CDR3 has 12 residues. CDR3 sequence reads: CASSPGTDTQYF. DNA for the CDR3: TGTGCCAGCAGCCCCGGGACAGATACGCAGTATTTT. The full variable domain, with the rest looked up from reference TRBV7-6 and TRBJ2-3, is GAGVSQSPRYKVTKRGQDVALRCDPISGHVSLYWYRQALGQGPEFLTYFNYEAQQDKSGLPNDRFSAERPEGSISTLTIQRTEQRDSAMYRCASSPGTDTQYFGPGTRLTVL.

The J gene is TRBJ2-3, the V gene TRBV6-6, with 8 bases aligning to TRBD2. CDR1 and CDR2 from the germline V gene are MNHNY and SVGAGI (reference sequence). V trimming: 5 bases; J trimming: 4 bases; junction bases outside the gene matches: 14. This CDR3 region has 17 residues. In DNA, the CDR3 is TGTGCCAGCAGTCGGCGACCCGGGACTAGAGGCTCAGATACGCAGTATTTT. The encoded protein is CASSRRPGTRGSDTQYF.